The 13 T cell receptor beta chains listed next were all sequenced from one sample in a study of blood T cell repertoires in COVID-19. Here immunoSEQ multiplex PCR was the method, and the copy in TCRdb shows in-frame clones only, minus some. The sample includes approximately 300,000 clones, more than 85% of them seen just once. The sample comprised PBMCs or T cells enriched from blood (not recorded which). The source is a woman aged 25-40 years who had recovered from COVID-19.

The chain combines TRBV10-3 with TRBJ1-1; no definite D call. The V end was cut by 7 bases, the J end by 3 bases, with 15 bases between. The germline gives CDR1 ENHRY, CDR2 SYGVKD. The length of the CDR3 is 14 residues. The CDR3 sequence: CAITKDEGYTEAFF. For the CDR3, the DNA is TGTGCCATCACCAAAGACGAGGGATACACTGAAGCTTTCTTT.

The table lists this clone with a few counts. The chain uses TRBV7-2 and TRBJ2-6; TRBD1 matches 9 bases. After removal of 4 bases from V and 0 bases from J, the junction contained 4 bases not matched to a gene. Per germline, CDR1 SGHTA and CDR2 FQGNSA. This CDR3 spans 17 amino acids. CDR3 loop: CASSSGTGNSGANVLTF. In DNA, the CDR3 is TGTGCCAGCAGCTCCGGGACAGGGAACTCTGGGGCCAACGTCCTGACTTTC.

The J gene is TRBJ1-6, the V gene TRBV9, with D uncertain. Germline CDR1 and CDR2: SGDLS and YYNGEE. This CDR3 comprises 14 residues. Between the trimmed V and J ends, which lost 0 bases and 11 bases, there was a span of 12 bases. DNA of the CDR3: TGTGCCAGCAGCGTAGATGGAGGGTCGGCACCCCTCCACTTT. It encodes CASSVDGGSAPLHF.

This chain uses TRBV9 with TRBJ2-7, with 8 bases lining up with TRBD1. V dropped 0 bases and J dropped 3; count of bases not matched to a gene: 8. This CDR3 spans 16 amino acids. In germline, CDR1 is SGDLS, CDR2 YYNGEE. The CDR3 DNA follows: TGTGCCAGCAGCGTAGCTGGGGGGACAGGTCTCTACGAGCAGTACTTC. It yields the protein CASSVAGGTGLYEQYF.

The rearrangement joins TRBV6-5 to TRBJ1-1, with a tentative D call TRBD1 (5 bases). This CDR3 comprises 12 residues. Trimming shortened V by 7 bases and J by 4 bases, and 10 bases separated the two germline ends. The germline V gene encodes CDR1 MNHEY and CDR2 SVGAGI. Here the CDR3 reads CASIGEGTEAFF. The CDR3 region has the DNA TGTGCCAGCATAGGGGAGGGCACTGAAGCTTTCTTT.

The genes are TRBV9 and TRBJ1-2; D ambiguous. The germline V gene encodes CDR1 SGDLS and CDR2 YYNGEE. The V gene lost 0 bases and the J gene lost 8 bases, with 11 bases spanning the gap. This CDR3 is built from 13 residues. CDR3 DNA sequence: TGTGCCAGCAGCGTAGGGCCCCCGAGGGGCTACACCTTC. It encodes CASSVGPPRGYTF.

The rearrangement uses TRBV7-2 and TRBJ1-2, with a possible D match to TRBD1 (5 bases). V gave up 1 base and J gave up 4 bases, with 13 bases separating them. This CDR3 comprises 15 residues. The V gene's germline CDR1 is SGHTA and CDR2 FQGNSA. The CDR3 DNA reads TGTGCCAGCAGCTTAGGGTGGGGCAACGCCTATGGCTACACCTTC. It is translated as CASSLGWGNAYGYTF.

V usage is TRBV15 and J usage is TRBJ2-6, with a tentative D call TRBD1 (6 bases). Per germline, CDR1 LNHNV and CDR2 YYDKDF (reference sequence). V was trimmed by 5 bases and J by 0 bases, leaving 20 bases between them. The CDR3 contains 19 residues. The CDR3 bases are TGTGCCACCAGCTCCCCACCGAGACAGGTACTCTCTGGGGCCAACGTCCTGACTTTC. Translation: CATSSPPRQVLSGANVLTF.

V and J are TRBV7-3 and TRBJ2-3; no clear D gene. This CDR3 is built from 14 residues. Germline V gene lookup returns CDR1 SGHTA and CDR2 FQGTGA. V was trimmed by 3 bases and J by 6 bases, leaving 13 bases between them. The CDR3, as DNA: TGTGCCAGCAGCTTGGCCGACACCCTCGATACGCAGTATTTT. As protein: CASSLADTLDTQYF.

The chain joins TRBV27 to TRBJ2-2, with TRBD2 identical over 8 bases. V lost 4 bases, J lost 7 bases, and 5 bases stayed unmatched. CDR3 length: 14 residues. Germline assignment: CDR1 MNHEY and CDR2 SMNVEV (reference sequence). The DNA for the CDR3 is TGTGCCAGCAGTTGGGATAGCGGGAACGGGGAGCTGTTTTTT. This gives the protein CASSWDSGNGELFF.

The V call is TRBV19, the J call TRBJ1-2, with D perhaps TRBD1 (6 bases). The germline CDR1 and CDR2 sequences are LNHDA and SQIVND (reference sequence). The V and J ends lost 6 bases and 0 bases respectively, with 11 bases between them. The CDR3 is 14 amino acids. The CDR3 reads CASRSGGANYGYTF. Written as DNA, the CDR3 is TGTGCCAGTAGATCGGGGGGCGCTAACTATGGCTACACCTTC.

The genes are TRBV14 and TRBJ1-2, with D possibly being TRBD1 (5 bases). Trimming pared 4 bases from V and 6 bases from J, leaving 18 bases between. The CDR3 runs 15 residues. Germline assignment: CDR1 SGHDN and CDR2 FVKESK. In nucleotides, the CDR3 is TGTGCCAGCAGCCCTCGACACGTCCTAGGGGATGGCTACACCTTC. Protein: CASSPRHVLGDGYTF. Full variable domain (outside the CDR3, taken from reference TRBV14 and TRBJ1-2): EAGVTQFPSHSVIEKGQTVTLRCDPISGHDNLYWYRRVMGKEIKFLLHFVKESKQDESGMPNNRFLAERTGGTYSTLKVQPAELEDSGVYFCASSPRHVLGDGYTFGSGTRLTVV.

The gene calls are TRBV4-1 and TRBJ1-1; 10 nucleotides align to TRBD1. The CDR3 is made up of 18 amino acids. Per the germline V gene, CDR1 is MGHRA and CDR2 is YSYEKL. The junction had 13 bases not matched to a gene; V was cut back by 6 bases and J by 0 bases. The CDR3 here is CASRAPGQGINMNTEAFF. In DNA form, the CDR3 reads TGCGCCAGCAGGGCCCCGGGACAGGGGATTAATATGAACACTGAAGCTTTCTTT.